The sequence of this TCR beta chain was determined in a study of shared clonotypes between healthy human individuals. Germline loops: CDR1 ENHRY, CDR2 SYGVKD. The CDR3 consists of 17 residues. V was trimmed by 2 bases and J by 4 bases, leaving 21 bases between them. Sequencing was performed with immunoSEQ multiplex PCR; in TCRdb, only in-frame clones are kept and a portion is missing. The repertoire consists of about 2 million clones, with roughly 95% occurring once and the leading ten covering 0.85% to 1.2%. Naive CD8 cells lacked CD45RO, underwent positive selection for CCR7 and left out terminally differentiated effector memory CD45RA+ cells.

Source material: naive CD8+ T cells sorted from blood. The clonotype comes from a man aged 18 to 29 in good health. The chain links TRBV10-3 to TRBJ2-7; no definite D call. CDR3 nucleotide sequence: TGTGCCATCAGTGAGGGATTGGGCCAGGACGTAATTTACGAGCAGTACTTC. Amino acid sequence: CAISEGLGQDVIYEQYF.